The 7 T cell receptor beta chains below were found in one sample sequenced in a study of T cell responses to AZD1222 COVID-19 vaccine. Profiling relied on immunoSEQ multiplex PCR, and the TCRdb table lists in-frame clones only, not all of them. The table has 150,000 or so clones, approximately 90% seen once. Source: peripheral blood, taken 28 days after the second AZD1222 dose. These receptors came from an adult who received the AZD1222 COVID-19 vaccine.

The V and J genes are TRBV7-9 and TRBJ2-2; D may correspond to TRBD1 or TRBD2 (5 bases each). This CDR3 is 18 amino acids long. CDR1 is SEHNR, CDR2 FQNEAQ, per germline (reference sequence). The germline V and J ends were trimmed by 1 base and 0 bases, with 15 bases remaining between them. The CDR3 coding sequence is TGTGCCAGCAGCTTAGGGGGACCCTGGTTTTCGAACACCGGGGAGCTGTTTTTT. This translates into CASSLGGPWFSNTGELFF.

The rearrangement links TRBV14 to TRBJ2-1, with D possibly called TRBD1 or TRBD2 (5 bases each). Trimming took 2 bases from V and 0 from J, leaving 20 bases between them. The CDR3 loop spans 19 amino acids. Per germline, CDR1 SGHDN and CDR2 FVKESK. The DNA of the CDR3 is TGTGCCAGCAGCCAACTCTGGGGGAGATCTACCAACTCCTACAATGAGCAGTTCTTC. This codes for CASSQLWGRSTNSYNEQFF.

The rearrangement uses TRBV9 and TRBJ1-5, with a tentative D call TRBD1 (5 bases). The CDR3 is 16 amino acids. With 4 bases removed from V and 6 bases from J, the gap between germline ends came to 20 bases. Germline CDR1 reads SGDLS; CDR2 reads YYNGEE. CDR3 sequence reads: CASSPGDWGVTQPQHF. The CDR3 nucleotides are TGTGCCAGCAGCCCCGGGGATTGGGGGGTCACTCAGCCCCAGCATTTT.

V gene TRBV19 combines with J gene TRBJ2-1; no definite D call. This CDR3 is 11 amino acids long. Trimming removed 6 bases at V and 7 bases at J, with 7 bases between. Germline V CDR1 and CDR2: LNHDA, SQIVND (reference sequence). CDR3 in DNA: TGTGCCAGTAGATCCATAAATGAGCAGTTCTTC. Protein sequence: CASRSINEQFF.

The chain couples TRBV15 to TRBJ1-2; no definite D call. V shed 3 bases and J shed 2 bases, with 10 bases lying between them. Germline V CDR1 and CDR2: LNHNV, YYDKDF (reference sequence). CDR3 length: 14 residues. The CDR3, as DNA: TGTGCCACCAGCAGGGGAGGAGGGAACTATGGCTACACCTTC. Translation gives CATSRGGGNYGYTF. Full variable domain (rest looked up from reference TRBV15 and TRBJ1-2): DAMVIQNPRYQVTQFGKPVTLSCSQTLNHNVMYWYQQKSSQAPKLLFHYYDKDFNNEADTPDNFQSRRPNTSFCFLDIRSPGLGDTAMYLCATSRGGGNYGYTFGSGTRLTVV.

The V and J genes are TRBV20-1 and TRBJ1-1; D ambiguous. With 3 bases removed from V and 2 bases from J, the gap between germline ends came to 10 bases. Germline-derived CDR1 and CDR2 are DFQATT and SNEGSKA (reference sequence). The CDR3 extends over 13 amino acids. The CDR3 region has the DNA TGCAGTGCTAGTCACAGCGGAAACACTGAAGCTTTCTTT. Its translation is CSASHSGNTEAFF.

The CDR3, as DNA: TGTGCCAGCAGCTACGGAGGGGAGACCCAGTACTTC. Amino acid sequence: CASSYGGETQYF. The chain has TRBV11-3 and TRBJ2-5; D may be TRBD2 (6 bases). The germline V and J ends were trimmed by 4 bases and 5 bases, with 8 bases remaining between them. CDR1 SGHNT and CDR2 YENEEA come from the germline V gene. There are 12 residues in the CDR3.